The 15 T cell receptor beta chains presented below share a single source sample, sequenced in a study of T cell responses to AZD1222 COVID-19 vaccine. TCRdb keeps only in-frame clones here, not all; method: immunoSEQ multiplex PCR. The sample yields 150,000 to 200,000 clones, just over 90% seen once. The specimen was peripheral blood, collected 28 days after the second AZD1222 dose. These receptors were taken from an adult who received the AZD1222 COVID-19 vaccine.

The chain couples TRBV7-9 to TRBJ2-3; D is possibly TRBD1 (5 bases). This CDR3 contains 16 residues. Looked up from germline, CDR1 is SEHNR and CDR2 is FQNEAQ (reference sequence). V lost 1 base and J lost 3, with 14 bases in between. CDR3 DNA sequence: TGTGCCAGCAGCTTAGACTTGGCAGGGTGGACAGATACGCAGTATTTT. Translating it yields CASSLDLAGWTDTQYF. Drawing the rest from reference TRBV7-9 and TRBJ2-3, the complete variable domain is DTGVSQNPRHKITKRGQNVTFRCDPISEHNRLYWYRQTLGQGPEFLTYFQNEAQLEKSRLLSDRFSAERPKGSFSTLEIQRTEQGDSAMYLCASSLDLAGWTDTQYFGPGTRLTVL.

V usage is TRBV7-6 and J usage is TRBJ2-4; possibly TRBD1 for D (6 bases). The CDR3 consists of 17 residues. V lost 4 bases to trimming and J lost 0 bases, with 16 bases between them. From germline, CDR1 is SGHVS and CDR2 FNYEAQ. CDR3 in DNA: TGTGCCAGCAGCTCGGACCAGGGGCCCATAGCCAAAAACATTCAGTACTTC. Translated, it gives CASSSDQGPIAKNIQYF.

The chain uses TRBV29-1 and TRBJ1-1, with 10 bases lining up with TRBD1. The germline gives CDR1 SQVTM, CDR2 ANQGSEA. V dropped 1 base and J dropped 4; count of bases not matched to a gene: 3. The CDR3 extends over 14 amino acids. CDR3 sequence (DNA): TGCAGCGTTGAAGGCGACAGGGGGCGCACTGAAGCTTTCTTT. It yields the protein CSVEGDRGRTEAFF.

The chain carries TRBV27 and TRBJ2-3, with 8 bases that match TRBD1. In germline, CDR1 is MNHEY, CDR2 SMNVEV (reference sequence). This CDR3 has 15 residues. Trimming at V came to 1 base and at J to 4 bases, leaving 4 bases not matched to a gene. The CDR3 region is CASSLWGQVPDTQYF. Here the CDR3 DNA reads TGTGCCAGCAGTTTATGGGGACAGGTTCCAGATACGCAGTATTTT.

The rearrangement uses TRBV19 and TRBJ1-5; possibly TRBD1 for D (6 bases). Germline V CDR1 and CDR2: LNHDA, SQIVND (reference sequence). This CDR3 is built from 15 residues. Trimming pared 5 bases from V and 4 bases from J, leaving 15 bases between. CDR3 protein: CASSGLTGLNQPQHF. The DNA for the CDR3 is TGTGCCAGTAGTGGGCTGACAGGACTGAATCAGCCCCAGCATTTT. The entire variable domain, with the rest obtained from reference TRBV19 and TRBJ1-5, is as follows: DGGITQSPKYLFRKEGQNVTLSCEQNLNHDAMYWYRQDPGQGLRLIYYSQIVNDFQKGDIAEGYSVSREKKESFPLTVTSAQKNPTAFYLCASSGLTGLNQPQHFGDGTRLSIL.

V usage is TRBV5-1 and J usage is TRBJ2-5; D possibly corresponds to TRBD2 (6 bases). Germline V gene lookup returns CDR1 SGHRS and CDR2 YFSETQ. The CDR3 extends over 12 amino acids. The V and J ends lost 3 bases and 5 bases respectively, with 8 bases between them. The chain's CDR3 is CASSWGLETQYF. The CDR3 DNA sequence: TGCGCCAGCAGCTGGGGACTGGAGACCCAGTACTTC.

In this sample, this clone turned up a few times. The chain combines TRBV28 with TRBJ1-4, with 7 positions matching TRBD1. J was trimmed by 7 bases and V by 3 bases; bases with no gene match: 5. From germline, CDR1 is MDHEN and CDR2 SYDVKM. This CDR3 comprises 14 residues. The CDR3 DNA follows: TGTGCCAGCAGTTTGGGAGGGGGCGGTGAAAAACTGTTTTTT. This gives the protein CASSLGGGGEKLFF.

The CDR3 protein is CASSESWTGTNTEAFF. The CDR3 bases are TGTGCCAGCAGTGAAAGTTGGACAGGGACGAACACTGAAGCTTTCTTT. The rearrangement uses TRBV2 and TRBJ1-1; 8 nucleotides agree with TRBD1. J was trimmed by 1 base and V by 2 bases; bases with no gene match: 6. Germline V gene lookup returns CDR1 SNHLY and CDR2 FYNNEI. The CDR3 is 16 residues long.

This clone appeared once. This chain uses TRBV19 with TRBJ1-1; weak D call: TRBD1 (5 bases). The CDR3 spans 15 residues. Per germline, CDR1 LNHDA and CDR2 SQIVND (reference sequence). V lost 1 base to trimming and J lost 2 bases, with 11 bases between them. Here the CDR3 DNA reads TGTGCCAGTAGTATAGGACGGGGGGTAAACACTGAAGCTTTCTTT. Translated: CASSIGRGVNTEAFF.

The gene calls are TRBV7-3 and TRBJ2-2; 7 positions match TRBD2. The germline V gene has CDR1 SGHTA and CDR2 FQGTGA. V dropped 2 bases and J dropped 1; count of bases not matched to a gene: 4. The CDR3 runs 16 residues. The CDR3 region has the DNA TGTGCCAGCAGCTTATGCCAGCGGGAGAACACCGGGGAGCTGTTTTTT. Translated: CASSLCQRENTGELFF.

V is TRBV7-2 and J is TRBJ2-1; D ambiguous. The CDR3 length is 15 residues. Trimming took off 2 bases at V and 1 base at J, with 9 bases between the two ends. Looked up from germline, CDR1 is SGHTA and CDR2 is FQGNSA. The chain's CDR3 is CASSLTSDSYNEQFF. In DNA form, the CDR3 reads TGTGCCAGCAGCTTAACATCCGATTCCTACAATGAGCAGTTCTTC.

CDR3 DNA: TGCAGCACCTGGGGGCGGAGCTATGGCTACACCTTC. Its translation is CSTWGRSYGYTF. This sequence joins TRBV29-1 and TRBJ1-2; tentative D call: TRBD1 (6 bases). This CDR3 is 12 amino acids long. V was shortened by 8 bases and J by 4 bases, with 14 bases between the two germline ends. The V gene's germline CDR1 is SQVTM and CDR2 ANQGSEA.

A single count supports this clone. This CDR3 is CASSQDTGLGETQYF. CDR3 nucleotide sequence: TGCGCCAGCAGCCAAGATACGGGGCTAGGGGAGACCCAGTACTTC. The V gene is TRBV4-1, the J gene TRBJ2-5; either TRBD1 or TRBD2 may fit D (5 bases each). The CDR3 runs 15 residues. The germline V gene has CDR1 MGHRA and CDR2 YSYEKL. The ends were cut back, 0 bases at V and 5 bases at J, with 13 bases in the middle.

The chain employs TRBV7-9 and TRBJ1-3; D gene ambiguous. The germline CDR1 and CDR2 sequences are SEHNR and FQNEAQ (reference sequence). V lost 5 bases, J lost 2 bases, and 10 bases lay in between. This CDR3 has 14 residues. The CDR3 region is CASSRQAPGNTIYF. The DNA of the CDR3 is TGTGCCAGCAGCCGCCAGGCCCCTGGAAACACCATATATTTT.

V and J are TRBV5-1 and TRBJ2-7, with TRBD1 as a possible D gene (6 bases). CDR3 length equals 14 residues. The V gene lost 5 bases and the J gene lost 2 bases, with 14 bases spanning the gap. Per the germline V gene, CDR1 is SGHRS and CDR2 is YFSETQ. The CDR3 is CASRSWAGAYEQYF. In nucleotides, the CDR3 is TGCGCCAGCAGGAGTTGGGCAGGGGCCTACGAGCAGTACTTC.